This T cell receptor beta chain is drawn from a study of memory CD4+ T cells and cytomegalovirus serostatus. Repertoires were generated with immunoSEQ multiplex PCR, while TCRdb's copy carries only in-frame clones and drops some. The table shows around 50,000 clones, with around 82% occurring only once. Looked up from germline, CDR1 is GTSNPN and CDR2 is SVGIG (reference sequence). The CDR3 has 13 amino acids. V was cut by 6 bases and J by 1 base, with 9 bases left in between. The sort gate was single viable CD3+CD4+CD8-CD45RO+ cells for memory CD4+ T cells. The V and J genes are TRBV30 and TRBJ2-2, with D unresolved. Sequencing input: memory CD4+ T cells from blood. The receptor comes from an adult in good health and CMV-seronegative. The CDR3 bases are TGTGCCTGTTTTGGCCTGAACACCGGGGAGCTGTTTTTT. Protein product: CACFGLNTGELFF.